Following are 20 T cell receptor beta chains from one sample sequenced in a study of beta chain features in type 1 diabetes. These receptors lack a known antigen. Study findings and constraints: Moderate but significant shortening of TCRB CDR3s was recorded in all four CD4+ subsets from Type 1 diabetes patients.

The whole isolated RNA underwent reverse transcription, so sequencing captured expressed TCRB transcripts. The data were produced by immunoSEQ multiplex PCR, yet TCRdb's version contains in-frame clones alone and is incomplete. Here the sample spans under 850,000 clones, around an eighth being singletons. The sequencing sample was made of naive CD4+ T cells from blood. Receptor source: a man aged 18 to 29 with type 1 diabetes.

This chain connects TRBV30 to TRBJ2-1; D is perhaps TRBD2 (7 bases). Germline assignment: CDR1 GTSNPN and CDR2 SVGIG (reference sequence). The CDR3 loop spans 15 amino acids. Trimming stripped 0 bases from V and 5 bases from J, with 14 bases between. The DNA of the CDR3 is TGTGCCTGGAGTGTAGGGGGGGGCGAAAACAATGAGCAGTTCTTC. Protein: CAWSVGGGENNEQFF.

This chain connects TRBV18 to TRBJ1-4, with D possibly being TRBD1 (5 bases). Trimming pared 3 bases from V and 0 bases from J, leaving 14 bases between. CDR3 length: 17 residues. Germline CDR1 and CDR2: KGHSH and LQKENI. In DNA, the CDR3 is TGTGCCAGCTCACCGATGGGACTCCTCGCAACTAATGAAAAACTGTTTTTT. Encoded protein: CASSPMGLLATNEKLFF. Full variable domain (rest looked up from reference TRBV18 and TRBJ1-4): NAGVMQNPRHLVRRRGQEARLRCSPMKGHSHVYWYRQLPEEGLKFMVYLQKENIIDESGMPKERFSAEFPKEGPSILRIQQVVRGDSAAYFCASSPMGLLATNEKLFFGSGTQLSVL.

The chain is built from TRBV18 and TRBJ1-2, with 8 bases aligning to TRBD1. In germline, CDR1 is KGHSH, CDR2 LQKENI. The CDR3 runs to 16 residues. V trimming: 1 base; J trimming: 8 bases; junction bases outside the gene matches: 12. The CDR3 DNA reads TGTGCCAGCTCACCACGGACAGGGTGGGACATAGAGGGCTACACCTTC. Its protein is CASSPRTGWDIEGYTF.

This clone was observed once. J is TRBJ1-2 and V is TRBV6-1; weak D call: TRBD1 (6 bases). Germline assignment: CDR1 MNHNS and CDR2 SASEGT. V was clipped by 4 bases and J by 3 bases, with 9 bases between them. CDR3 length: 13 residues. The CDR3 nucleotides are TGTGCCAGCAGTGCGGGACAAGACTATGGCTACACCTTC. Its translation is CASSAGQDYGYTF.

This clone was seen a handful of times. A read error may account for a junction end that differs from germline. The V call is TRBV25-1, the J call TRBJ1-1; no clear D. CDR3 size: 15 residues. The germline V gene has CDR1 MGHDK and CDR2 SYGVNS. Written as DNA, the CDR3 is TGTGCCAGCAGTGGACGGGGTCGACTGAATACTGAAGCTTTCTTT. Translated: CASSGRGRLNTEAFF.

As for this clone: Other nucleotide sequences from this sample produce the same CDR3. This rearrangement joins TRBV11-2 to TRBJ2-5; no clear D. V was cut by 5 bases and J by 2 bases, with 3 bases left in between. The CDR3 consists of 11 residues. CDR1 and CDR2 from the germline V gene are SGHAT and FQNNGV. The CDR3 loop reads CASSPQETQYF. CDR3 nucleotides: TGTGCCAGCAGCCCACAAGAGACCCAGTACTTC.

As DNA, the CDR3 is TGTGCCAGCAGTTATGGCCCGGGGGGACGAGGCTATGGCTACACCTTC. Its protein is CASSYGPGGRGYGYTF. This rearrangement joins TRBV6-5 to TRBJ1-2; maybe TRBD1 (5 bases). Germline V CDR1 and CDR2: MNHEY, SVGAGI. Trimming left V 3 bases short and J 4 bases short, with 18 bases between. The CDR3 consists of 16 residues.

This clone was observed a few times. The V and J genes are TRBV7-9 and TRBJ1-2, with D tentatively TRBD1 (6 bases). The germline V and J ends were trimmed by 0 bases and 4 bases, with 18 bases remaining between them. CDR3 size: 17 residues. Germline CDR1 reads SEHNR; CDR2 reads FQNEAQ (reference sequence). Here the CDR3 DNA reads TGTGCCAGCAGCTTAGCGAGAGGGAGCGGACAGTCCTATGGCTACACCTTC. Translating it yields CASSLARGSGQSYGYTF.

The sample holds a few counts of this clone. The CDR3 sequence is CASSQVGTGQYF. The CDR3 DNA reads as TGTGCCAGCAGCCAAGTAGGGACAGGGCAGTACTTC. The chain combines TRBV14 with TRBJ2-7; 8 nucleotides match TRBD1. J lost 9 bases, V lost 1 base, and 2 bases had no gene match. This CDR3 has 12 residues. Germline V gives CDR1 SGHDN, CDR2 FVKESK.

The chain is built from TRBV9 and TRBJ2-3; the match to TRBD2 covers 9 bases. V trimming: 3 bases; J trimming: 3 bases; junction bases outside the gene matches: 11. This CDR3 region has 17 residues. From germline, CDR1 is SGDLS and CDR2 YYNGEE. CDR3 amino acids: CASSAAPLAGRTDTQYF. Here the CDR3 DNA reads TGTGCCAGCAGCGCCGCCCCCCTAGCGGGGCGAACAGATACGCAGTATTTT.

This clone occurred a few times. The chain combines TRBV15 with TRBJ2-1; 7 bases are shared with TRBD1. After removal of 2 bases from V and 2 bases from J, the junction contained 0 bases not matched to a gene. The CDR3 totals 14 residues. Germline CDR1 and CDR2: LNHNV and YYDKDF (reference sequence). The CDR3 DNA sequence: TGTGCCACCAGCAGAACAGGGGCCTACAATGAGCAGTTCTTC. Its translation: CATSRTGAYNEQFF.

This sequence joins TRBV7-6 and TRBJ1-4; D gene ambiguous. The CDR3 length is 12 residues. In germline, CDR1 is SGHVS, CDR2 FNYEAQ. With 2 bases removed from V and 8 bases from J, the gap between germline ends came to 6 bases. The CDR3 loop reads CASSLTVEKLFF. The CDR3 DNA is TGTGCCAGCAGCTTAACAGTCGAAAAACTGTTTTTT.

A few counts support this clone. V gene TRBV5-1 combines with J gene TRBJ2-3; 11 nucleotides match TRBD1. The CDR3 length is 15 residues. CDR1 is SGHRS, CDR2 YFSETQ, per germline. J lost 4 bases, V lost 3 bases, and 4 bases had no gene match. The CDR3 DNA is TGCGCCAGCAGCTCGGGACAGGGGGACCCAGATACGCAGTATTTT. Translated: CASSSGQGDPDTQYF.

This clone was counted a few times. The chain uses TRBV19 and TRBJ2-7; TRBD2 matches at 12 bases. Looked up from germline, CDR1 is LNHDA and CDR2 is SQIVND (reference sequence). CDR3 length: 15 amino acids. V shed 9 bases, J shed 0 bases, and the junction held 6 bases outside the gene matches. The CDR3 coding sequence is TGTGCCAGCTCTACTAGCGGGGGGTACTCCTACGAGCAGTACTTC. Translated, it gives CASSTSGGYSYEQYF.

The V call is TRBV9, the J call TRBJ2-5, with TRBD1 matching 7 bases. V was pared by 0 bases and J by 5 bases, with 7 bases of the junction left unmatched. There are 15 residues in the CDR3. Per the germline V gene, CDR1 is SGDLS and CDR2 is YYNGEE. The CDR3 sequence: CASSVVGDSGETQYF. CDR3 nucleotides: TGTGCCAGCAGCGTAGTCGGGGACAGTGGGGAGACCCAGTACTTC.

This sequence joins TRBV6-5 and TRBJ1-1, with 8 positions matching TRBD1. This CDR3 region has 13 residues. After removal of 9 bases from V and 6 bases from J, the junction contained 9 bases not matched to a gene. Germline V gene data show CDR1 as MNHEY and CDR2 as SVGAGI. The CDR3 here is CASLTGEGAEAFF. The DNA of the CDR3 is TGTGCCAGTCTGACAGGGGAAGGGGCTGAAGCTTTCTTT.

The gene calls are TRBV19 and TRBJ2-4, with TRBD1 identical over 7 bases. Germline V gene data show CDR1 as LNHDA and CDR2 as SQIVND (reference sequence). The CDR3 loop spans 14 amino acids. Unmatched junction bases numbered 5, after V lost 2 bases and J lost 7 bases. CDR3 nucleotide sequence: TGTGCCAGTAGTATATTCACAGGGGCGAACATTCAGTACTTC. It encodes CASSIFTGANIQYF.

In its sample, this clone was seen a few times. V and J are TRBV29-1 and TRBJ2-3, with D tentatively TRBD2 (6 bases). Germline-derived CDR1 and CDR2 are SQVTM and ANQGSEA. V dropped 7 bases and J dropped 0 bases, with 23 bases sitting between them. The CDR3 runs 17 residues. CDR3 bases: TGCAGCGCCGTCGGGGGAGGCTTCCTCTATAGCACAGATACGCAGTATTTT. Translation: CSAVGGGFLYSTDTQYF.

V is TRBV28 and J is TRBJ1-1; 8 nucleotides align to TRBD1. V shed 6 bases, J shed 1 base, and the junction held 10 bases outside the gene matches. The germline V gene has CDR1 MDHEN and CDR2 SYDVKM. This CDR3 region has 16 residues. The CDR3 DNA follows: TGTGCCAGCAGCCATGCACCCGACAGGGGGAACACTGAAGCTTTCTTT. As protein: CASSHAPDRGNTEAFF.

This sequence joins TRBV12-5 and TRBJ2-7, with no clear D. Looked up from germline, CDR1 is LGHNT and CDR2 is FRNRAP. This CDR3 has 11 residues. The V end was cut by 3 bases, the J end by 2 bases, with 2 bases between. CDR3 residues: CASGFPYEQYF. CDR3 nucleotide sequence: TGTGCTAGTGGTTTCCCCTACGAGCAGTACTTC.